This T cell receptor beta chain was profiled in a study of blood T cell repertoires in COVID-19. Study at large: Sample material is recorded as cDNA or gDNA derived from T cells, B-cell-depleted T cells, or PBMCs.

In the study's own analysis: How many nucleated cells were present was estimated from reference gene primer amplification. Assay: immunoSEQ multiplex PCR; the TCRdb copy retains only in-frame clones and omits some. That table gives V, J and clone size, and the DNA gave D and trimming. The sample has under 250,000 clones, under 90% seen once; the top ten hold about 4.8%. This clone was counted only a few times. Participants were aged 18 to 89 years, lived in 20 to 30 US areas, and enrolled virtually. In the 2 weeks before study entry, exposed participants met a COVID-19 case, which was PCR-confirmed or clinician-diagnosed. V lost 1 base and J 6 bases, leaving 10 bases between the germline ends. The CDR3 totals 15 residues. The germline gives CDR1 LGHDT, CDR2 YNNKEL (reference sequence).

V is TRBV3-1 (or the pseudogene TRBV3-2) and J is TRBJ1-6; TRBD1 might be the D (5 bases). This sequence was found in a woman aged 45-65 years who had been exposed to COVID-19. Sequencing was carried out using PBMCs or T cells enriched from blood (not recorded which). This chain's CDR3 is CASSQATGANSPLHF. The CDR3 nucleotides read TGTGCCAGCAGCCAAGCAACAGGCGCTAATTCACCCCTCCACTTT.